The entry below gives a single TCR beta chain sequence along with its context. The sample comes from a study of cytomegalovirus exposure and HLA in healthy donors. The PCR had 60 Vbeta and 13 Jbeta primers. Assay: immunoSEQ multiplex PCR; the TCRdb copy retains only in-frame clones and omits some. The table has 65,000 to 95,000 clones, 75% seen once. V shed 8 bases and J 9 bases; nucleotides not matched to a gene: 12. The CDR3 spans 15 residues. From germline, CDR1 is MNHNS and CDR2 SASEGT. The V gene is TRBV6-1, the J gene TRBJ2-1; 11 bases line up with TRBD2. Sequencing was performed on PBMCs. The source of this sequence is a man between 65 and 79 years old in good health and CMV-seronegative. CDR3 sequence reads: CASRHALAGASEQFF. The CDR3 DNA reads TGTGCCAGCCGGCACGCACTAGCGGGGGCGAGTGAGCAGTTCTTC.